This T cell receptor beta chain was captured in a study of cytomegalovirus exposure and HLA in healthy donors. The CDR3 is made up of 12 amino acids. Germline loops: CDR1 KGHSH, CDR2 LQKENI. The V end lost 2 bases, the J end lost 7 bases, and 9 bases lay between the germline ends. This clone was counted between two and nine times. Its antigen is currently unknown. The PCR was carried out with 60 Vbeta primers and 13 Jbeta primers. This table comes from immunoSEQ multiplex PCR, and its TCRdb copy is limited to in-frame clones, with some not included. The sample carries 150,000 or so clones, around 68% recorded once. Study-level findings and limits: Looking again later, the authors saw that most CMV-associated TCR beta chains seemed HLA-restricted. Presence/absence comparisons presumed near-even sequencing depth among donors. V segments that were indistinguishable, TRBV6-2 and TRBV6-3 among them, were omitted from analysis. As was reported, the HLA-A and HLA-B alleles of most subjects were accurately predicted from TCR beta sequences.

J is TRBJ2-7 and V is TRBV18; D not certain. This receptor was taken from a girl aged 5 to 17 in good health and CMV-seronegative. The sample consisted of PBMCs. The CDR3 nucleotides are TGTGCCAGCTCACCAGACGAGGCAGAGCAGTACTTC. It encodes CASSPDEAEQYF. Full variable domain (rest looked up from reference TRBV18 and TRBJ2-7): NAGVMQNPRHLVRRRGQEARLRCSPMKGHSHVYWYRQLPEEGLKFMVYLQKENIIDESGMPKERFSAEFPKEGPSILRIQQVVRGDSAAYFCASSPDEAEQYFGPGTRLTVT.